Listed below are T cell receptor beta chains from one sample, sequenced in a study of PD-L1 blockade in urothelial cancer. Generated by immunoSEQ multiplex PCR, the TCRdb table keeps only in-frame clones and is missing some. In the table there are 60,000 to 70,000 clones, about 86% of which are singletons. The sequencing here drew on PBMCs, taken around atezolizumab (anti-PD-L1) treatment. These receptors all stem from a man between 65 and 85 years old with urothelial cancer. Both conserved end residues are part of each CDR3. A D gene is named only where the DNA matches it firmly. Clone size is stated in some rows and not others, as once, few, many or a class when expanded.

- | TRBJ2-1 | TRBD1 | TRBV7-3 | TGTGCCAGCAGCTTAAGCCCAGGGGGCAATGAGCAGTTCTTC | CASSLSPGGNEQFF
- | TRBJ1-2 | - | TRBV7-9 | TGTGCCAGCAGCCAGACAGGTCCTTATGGCTACACCTTC | CASSQTGPYGYTF
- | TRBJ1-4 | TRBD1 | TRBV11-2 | TGTGCCAGCAGGCCACAGGGGGGCACTAATGAAAAACTGTTTTTT | CASRPQGGTNEKLFF
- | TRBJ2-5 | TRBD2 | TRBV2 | TGTGCCAGCAGTGGTATGGGCGGGAGGCAAGAGACCCAGTACTTC | CASSGMGGRQETQYF
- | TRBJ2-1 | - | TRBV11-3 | TGTGCCAGCAGCTTAGGGGGTGGCGGGAACCACAATGAGCAGTTCTTC | CASSLGGGGNHNEQFF
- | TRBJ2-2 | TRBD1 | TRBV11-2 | TGTGCCAGCAGCGCCCGGACAGGGGGCCAGGAGCTGTTTTTT | CASSARTGGQELFF
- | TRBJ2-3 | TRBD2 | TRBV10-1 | TGCGCCAGCAGCGGACTAGCGGGAGCGGATACGCAGTATTTT | CASSGLAGADTQYF
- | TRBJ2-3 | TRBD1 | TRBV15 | TGTGCCACCAGCAGAGGAGGGGACAGAACCACAGATACGCAGTATTTT | CATSRGGDRTTDTQYF
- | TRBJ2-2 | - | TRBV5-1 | TGCGCCAGCAGCTTGGCAGAGACAGGGAACACCGGGGAGCTGTTTTTT | CASSLAETGNTGELFF
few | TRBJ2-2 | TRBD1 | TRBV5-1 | TGCGCCAGCAGCTCTGGGACAGTATTCGGCGGGGAGCTGTTTTTT | CASSSGTVFGGELFF
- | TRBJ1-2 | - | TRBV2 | TGTGCCAGTATCCGATTGGACGGGGATTATAGGGGCTACACCTTC | CASIRLDGDYRGYTF
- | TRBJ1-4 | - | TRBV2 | TGTGCCAGCAGTGTAGGTCGGGGGAATGAAAAACTGTTTTTT | CASSVGRGNEKLFF
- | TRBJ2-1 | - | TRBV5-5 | TGTGCCAGCAGCCATCCACTAGGCGAGCAGTTCTTC | CASSHPLGEQFF
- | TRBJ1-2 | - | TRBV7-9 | TGTGCCAGCAGCCCCTCGGAGGGCTACACCTTC | CASSPSEGYTF
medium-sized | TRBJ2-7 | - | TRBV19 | TGTGCCAGTAGTAAGGGACTGGGCTATGGATACGAGCAGTACTTC | CASSKGLGYGYEQYF
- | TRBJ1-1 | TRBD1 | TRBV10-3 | TGTGCCATCAGTGTAGGACAGGGGGGCACTGAAGCTTTCTTT | CAISVGQGGTEAFF
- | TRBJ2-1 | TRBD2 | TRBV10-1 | TGCGCCAGCAGTGACAGCGGGAGGGCACTTAGGAATGAGCAGTTCTTC | CASSDSGRALRNEQFF
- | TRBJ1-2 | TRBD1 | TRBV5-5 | TGTGCCAGCAGCGCGACCCCGGGACAGAGCTATGGCTACACCTTC | CASSATPGQSYGYTF
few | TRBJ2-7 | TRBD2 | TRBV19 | TGTGCCAGTAGTATACTGGCGGGGGGCAGCTACGAGCAGTACTTC | CASSILAGGSYEQYF
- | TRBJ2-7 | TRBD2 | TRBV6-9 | TGTGCCAGCAGACTTGGGGGGGGAGGATCCTACGAGCAGTACTTC | CASRLGGGGSYEQYF
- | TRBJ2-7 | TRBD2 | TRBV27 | TGTGCCAGCAGTTTCATCACTAGCGGGAGCGCCCGCACCTACGAGCAGTACTTC | CASSFITSGSARTYEQYF
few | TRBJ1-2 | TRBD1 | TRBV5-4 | TGTGCCAGCAGCATCCGGGACAGGGGGAACATTGGCTACACCTTC | CASSIRDRGNIGYTF
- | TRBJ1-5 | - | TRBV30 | TGTGCCTGGAGGGAGACTCCCAATCAGCCCCAGCATTTT | CAWRETPNQPQHF
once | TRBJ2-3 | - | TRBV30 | TGTGCCTGGAGTGAGCGCAACACAGATACGCAGTATTTT | CAWSERNTDTQYF
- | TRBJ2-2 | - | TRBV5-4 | TGTGCCAGCAGCTTCGCAGGGGCGAACACCGGGGAGCTGTTTTTT | CASSFAGANTGELFF
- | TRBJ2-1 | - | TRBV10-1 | TGCGCCAGCAGTGAGGGGGCATCCCCTCCGGGTGAGCAGTTCTTC | CASSEGASPPGEQFF
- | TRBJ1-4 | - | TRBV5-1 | TGCGCCAGCAGCCGGGAGGGGGTAAATGAAAAACTGTTTTTT | CASSREGVNEKLFF
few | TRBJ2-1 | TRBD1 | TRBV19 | TGTGCCAGTAGGGACAGGTTTAGTAGTTTCTACAATGAGCAGTTCTTC | CASRDRFSSFYNEQFF
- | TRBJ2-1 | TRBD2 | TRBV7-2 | TGTGCCAGCAGCTTAGTGACTAGCGGGAATGTCATCGATGAGCAGTTCTTC | CASSLVTSGNVIDEQFF
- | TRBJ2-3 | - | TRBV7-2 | TGTGCCAGCAGCCTAGTCCCGGGGTCAGATACGCAGTATTTT | CASSLVPGSDTQYF
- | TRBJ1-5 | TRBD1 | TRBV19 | TGTGCCAGTAGTATAGATGGGACAGCCAGAGATCTCTATAGCAATCAGCCCCAGCATTTT | CASSIDGTARDLYSNQPQHF
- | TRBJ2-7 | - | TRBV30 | TGTGCTTTGCGGGATCTCCTCCCCTACGAGCAGTACTTC | CALRDLLPYEQYF
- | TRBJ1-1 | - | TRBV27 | TGTGCCAGCAGTTCTAGGGGCAGGGATCGCACTGAAGCTTTCTTT | CASSSRGRDRTEAFF
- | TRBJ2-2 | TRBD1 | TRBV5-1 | TGCGCCAGCAGCTTCACGACAGGGTCGACCGGGGAGCTGTTTTTT | CASSFTTGSTGELFF
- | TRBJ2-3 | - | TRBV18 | TGTGCCAGCTCGCTCCCCGGGACTAGCACAGATACGCAGTATTTT | CASSLPGTSTDTQYF
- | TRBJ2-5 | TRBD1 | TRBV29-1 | TGCAGCGTTGAAGAGCTTCCCCCCGGGACAGGGGGCAGGGAGACCCAGTACTTC | CSVEELPPGTGGRETQYF
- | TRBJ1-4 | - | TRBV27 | TGTGCCAGCAGGCCGCGGGATGGCTATTTTAATGAAAAACTGTTTTTT | CASRPRDGYFNEKLFF
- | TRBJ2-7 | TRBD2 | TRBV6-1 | TGTGCCAGCAGTGACGTGACTAGCGGCTACGAGCAGTACTTC | CASSDVTSGYEQYF
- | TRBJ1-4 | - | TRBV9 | TGTGCCAGCAGCGTAGGAAGGGGGACGGCAACTAATGAAAAACTGTTTTTT | CASSVGRGTATNEKLFF
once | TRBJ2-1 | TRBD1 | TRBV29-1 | TGCAGCGTTGAAGGTACGGACAGGCCCTACAATGAGCAGTTCTTC | CSVEGTDRPYNEQFF
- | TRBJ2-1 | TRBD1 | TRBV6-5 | TGTGCCAGCACCCAAGGACAGGGAGGCTACAATGAGCAGTTCTTC | CASTQGQGGYNEQFF
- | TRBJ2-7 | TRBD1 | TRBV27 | TGTGCCAGCACCCAACTCGGGACAGGGGGCGAGCAGTACTTC | CASTQLGTGGEQYF
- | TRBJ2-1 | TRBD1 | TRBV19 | TGTGCCAGCAATTCAGGGGGCCCCTACAATGAGCAGTTCTTC | CASNSGGPYNEQFF